This T cell receptor (beta chain) appears in the sequencing data of a study of long-term antiretroviral therapy in people with HIV. The CDR3 covers 15 residues. In germline, CDR1 is SGHDT, CDR2 YYEEEE. The V and J ends lost 3 bases and 11 bases respectively, with 23 bases between them. Runs used v3.0 of the immunoSEQ assay and were done at survey level. Profiled with immunoSEQ multiplex PCR; TCRdb holds only in-frame clones, not every one. Of about 40,000 clones in the sample, 85% to 90% were seen once. Sequencing used unsorted PBMCs, obtained 3.1 years after starting antiretroviral therapy. The rearrangement joins TRBV5-6 to TRBJ1-1; no firm D call. The receptor's source is a woman aged 45-60 years with HIV. Here the CDR3 reads CASSSGPYLPGPAFF. CDR3 sequence (DNA): TGTGCCAGCAGCTCAGGCCCCTACTTACCCGGGCCGGCTTTCTTT.